The source of this TCR beta chain is a study of shared clonotypes between healthy human individuals. Profiling relied on immunoSEQ multiplex PCR, and the TCRdb table lists in-frame clones only, not all of them. Of approximately 1,500,000 clones listed, around 97% are singletons. Participating donors were healthy, HIV-negative adults free of recent acute infections or vaccinations. Trimming removed 7 bases from V and 3 bases from J, with 17 bases in between. The CDR3 contains 14 residues. Germline CDR1 and CDR2: SQVTM and ANQGSEA. The rearrangement links TRBV29-1 to TRBJ2-3, with D perhaps matching TRBD1 or TRBD2 (5 bases each). The source is a man aged 25 to 45 in good health. The specimen sequenced was naive CD4+ T cells sorted from blood. Sample subset: CD45RA+ positively selected. CDR3 sequence: CSDKLGVSTDTQYF. CDR3 nucleotides: TGCAGCGACAAATTGGGGGTATCGACAGATACGCAGTATTTT.